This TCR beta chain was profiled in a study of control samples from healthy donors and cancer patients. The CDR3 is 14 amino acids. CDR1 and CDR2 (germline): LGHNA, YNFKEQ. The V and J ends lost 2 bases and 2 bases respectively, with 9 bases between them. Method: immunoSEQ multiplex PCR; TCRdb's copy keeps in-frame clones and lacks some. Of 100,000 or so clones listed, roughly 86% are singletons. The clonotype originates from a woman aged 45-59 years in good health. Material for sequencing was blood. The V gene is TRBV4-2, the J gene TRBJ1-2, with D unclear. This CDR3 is CASSQPPRNYGYTF. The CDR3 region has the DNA TGTGCCAGCAGCCAACCTCCAAGGAACTATGGCTACACCTTC.